The rows below give T cell receptor beta chains drawn from one sample of a study of cytomegalovirus exposure and HLA in healthy donors. Generated by immunoSEQ multiplex PCR, the TCRdb table keeps only in-frame clones and is missing some. The sample shows fewer than 200,000 clones, around 82% of them seen only once. The sample was PBMCs. These receptors originate from a man aged 40-49 years in good health and CMV-seropositive. CDR3s include the opening cysteine and the closing phenylalanine or tryptophan.

cdr3_aa: CASRAGGSYNEQFF; j_call: TRBJ2-1; v_call: TRBV6-1
cdr3_aa: CASSLLIGGVPEAFF; j_call: TRBJ1-1; v_call: TRBV7-9
cdr3_aa: CASNPRGISGNTIYF; j_call: TRBJ1-3; v_call: TRBV6-1
cdr3_aa: CAISGNTRGEAFF; j_call: TRBJ1-1; v_call: TRBV10-3
cdr3_aa: CASSLTSRWGSGANGLTF; j_call: TRBJ2-6; v_call: TRBV9
cdr3_aa: CASSLRTAMNTEAFF; j_call: TRBJ1-1; v_call: TRBV7-9
cdr3_aa: CASSLVAPGQPTGELFF; j_call: TRBJ2-2; v_call: TRBV11-3
cdr3_aa: CASSLQGDSYGYTF; j_call: TRBJ1-2; v_call: TRBV7-2
cdr3_aa: CASNRGTVLGHEQYF; j_call: -; v_call: TRBV5-6
cdr3_aa: CASTGLAGARTKADTQYF; j_call: TRBJ2-3; v_call: TRBV27
cdr3_aa: CSVAVMGDRYQPQHF; j_call: TRBJ1-5; v_call: TRBV29-1
cdr3_aa: CASSFSGGSTNTQYF; j_call: TRBJ2-3; v_call: TRBV27
cdr3_aa: CASSGGRGSMMGNQPQHF; j_call: TRBJ1-5; v_call: TRBV6-1
cdr3_aa: CASSSFPTGNTEAFF; j_call: TRBJ1-1; v_call: TRBV5-1
cdr3_aa: CASSTGPYEQYF; j_call: TRBJ2-7; v_call: TRBV6-4
cdr3_aa: CASSLGARGSVYEQYF; j_call: -; v_call: TRBV27